Shown below are 32 T cell receptor beta chains from a single sample sequenced in a study of vaccination and CD4 T cells after COVID-19. Which antigens these TCRs recognize remains unknown. Treatment defined: approximately 9-day PBMC culture with coronavirus spike peptide pools or control peptides (ViraFEST assay). The Oncomine TCR Beta short-read assay was what sequenced the DNA obtained from cultured CD4+ T cells. TCRdb used MiXCR to reprocess the PCR reads, holding one entry per CDR3 protein. The data show more than 15,000 distinct CDR3 sequences, with around 44% seen just once and 20% to 30% held by the top ten. Material: CD4+ T cells from blood, cultured in vitro, obtained before SARS-CoV-2 vaccination. These receptors all stem from a human donor who had recovered from COVID-19.

The gene calls are TRBV12-3 or TRBV12-4 and TRBJ1-1, with a tentative D call TRBD1 (6 bases). The CDR3 totals 14 residues. The V gene lost 1 base and the J gene lost 8 bases, with 14 bases spanning the gap. This chain's CDR3 is CASSLGTVNSEAFF. The CDR3 nucleotides are TGTGCCAGCAGTTTAGGGACAGTAAACTCAGAAGCTTTCTTT.

The chain links TRBV11-3 to TRBJ1-2; D is possibly TRBD1 (6 bases). With 1 base removed from V and 0 bases from J, the gap between germline ends came to 15 bases. The CDR3 is 17 residues long. Germline V CDR1 and CDR2: SGHNT, YENEEA. The CDR3 region is CASSLAPGQLANYGYTF. The CDR3 bases are TGTGCCAGCAGCTTAGCCCCCGGACAGTTAGCTAACTATGGCTACACCTTC.

This chain links TRBV24-1 with TRBJ2-1; D is uncertain. V dropped 4 bases and J dropped 5 bases, with 5 bases sitting between them. Germline V gene data show CDR1 as KGHDR and CDR2 as SFDVKD. This CDR3 is built from 12 residues. As DNA, the CDR3 is TGTGCCACCAGTGACCCCAACAATGAGCAGTTCTTC. Amino acids: CATSDPNNEQFF.

The rearrangement links TRBV6-2 or TRBV6-3 to TRBJ2-3; possibly TRBD1 or TRBD2 for D (6 bases each). Deletions cut 6 bases from V and 6 bases from J, with 19 bases between. Looked up from germline, CDR1 is MNHEY and CDR2 is SVGEGT. The CDR3 consists of 15 residues. This chain's CDR3 is CASSRTGGPPDTQYF. The CDR3 coding sequence is TGTGCCAGCAGCCGGACCGGGGGCCCCCCGGATACGCAGTATTTT.

This chain uses TRBV5-1 with TRBJ2-3, with D unresolved. CDR3 size: 14 residues. CDR1 is SGHRS, CDR2 YFSETQ, per germline. Trimming stripped 2 bases from V and 3 bases from J, with 10 bases between. In DNA, the CDR3 is TGCGCCAGCAGCTTCGGGCAGAAAACAGATACGCAGTATTTT. Translating gives CASSFGQKTDTQYF.

V and J are TRBV7-2 and TRBJ2-1, with 11 positions matching TRBD2. This CDR3 is 14 amino acids long. Germline assignment: CDR1 SGHTA and CDR2 FQGNSA. With 3 bases clipped from V and 6 bases from J, the junction kept 1 base outside the gene matches. CDR3 coding DNA: TGTGCCAGCAGCTTTAGCGGGGGGGCCAATGAGCAGTTCTTC. Translation: CASSFSGGANEQFF.

The chain combines TRBV6-1 with TRBJ2-2; TRBD1 aligns across 9 bases. After removal of 5 bases from V and 4 bases from J, the junction contained 5 bases not matched to a gene. This CDR3 is built from 15 residues. The germline gives CDR1 MNHNS, CDR2 SASEGT. CDR3 in DNA: TGTGCCAGCAGTAACAGGGGGCCGGGCACCGGGGAGCTGTTTTTT. This translates into CASSNRGPGTGELFF.

V and J are TRBV28 and TRBJ2-7; 7 nucleotides match TRBD2. Germline V gene data show CDR1 as MDHEN and CDR2 as SYDVKM. The CDR3 contains 15 residues. Trimming at V came to 4 bases and at J to 4 bases, leaving 10 bases not matched to a gene. CDR3 amino acids: CASSSPGGRRYEQYF. The CDR3, as DNA: TGTGCCAGCAGTTCCCCGGGCGGGAGAAGGTACGAGCAGTACTTC.

This clonotype was seen once. This rearrangement joins TRBV7-2 to TRBJ2-2; D possibly corresponds to TRBD1 (5 bases). This CDR3 has 15 amino acids. V lost 1 base and J lost 0, with 6 bases in between. Germline V gene data show CDR1 as SGHTA and CDR2 as FQGNSA. The CDR3 DNA reads TGTGCCAGCAGCTTAGGGGGCGCGAACACCGGGGAGCTGTTTTTT. It yields the protein CASSLGGANTGELFF.

This chain uses TRBV24-1 with TRBJ2-7; possibly TRBD2 for D (6 bases). V was trimmed by 6 bases and J by 4 bases, leaving 6 bases between them. The germline V gene has CDR1 KGHDR and CDR2 SFDVKD. CDR3 length equals 11 residues. The CDR3 DNA sequence: TGTGCCACCAGTAGCGGGTACGAGCAGTACTTC. It translates to CATSSGYEQYF.

V gene TRBV12-3 or TRBV12-4 combines with J gene TRBJ2-5, with a weak D call TRBD2 (6 bases). The CDR3 totals 15 residues. Trimming stripped 6 bases from V and 4 bases from J, with 18 bases between. The CDR3 spells CASSRVGGVGETQYF. The CDR3, as DNA: TGTGCCAGCAGCAGAGTCGGGGGAGTGGGAGAGACCCAGTACTTC.

This clonotype showed up just once. The chain uses TRBV11-2 and TRBJ2-7; the D gene is possibly TRBD1 (6 bases). Germline CDR1 reads SGHAT; CDR2 reads FQNNGV. The length of the CDR3 is 13 residues. V shed 6 bases and J shed 3 bases, with 12 bases lying between them. In DNA, the CDR3 is TGTGCCAGCAGGCCTACAGGGATCTACGAGCAGTACTTC. This sequence encodes CASRPTGIYEQYF.

This rearrangement joins TRBV10-3 to TRBJ2-1; 9 nucleotides align to TRBD1. Looked up from germline, CDR1 is ENHRY and CDR2 is SYGVKD. The CDR3 loop spans 14 amino acids. V shed 4 bases and J 7 bases; nucleotides not matched to a gene: 5. In DNA form, the CDR3 reads TGTGCCATCAGTGTACAGGGGGCGTTGAATGAGCAGTTCTTC. It is translated as CAISVQGALNEQFF.

This chain connects TRBV2 to TRBJ2-7, with D possibly being TRBD2 (5 bases). CDR3 length equals 14 residues. The V end lost 3 bases, the J end lost 5 bases, and 14 bases lay between the germline ends. Germline assignment: CDR1 SNHLY and CDR2 FYNNEI. In DNA form, the CDR3 reads TGTGCCAGCAGTGACGCGGGTGGGCGGCACGAGCAGTACTTC. The encoded protein is CASSDAGGRHEQYF.

This chain uses TRBV28 with TRBJ1-5, with TRBD1 identical over 9 bases. The germline gives CDR1 MDHEN, CDR2 SYDVKM. Trimming cost V 10 bases and J 2 bases; bases outside gene matches: 9. The CDR3 covers 15 residues. The CDR3 DNA reads TGTGCCACCGAGACAGGGGGGATCCGCAATCAGCCCCAGCATTTT. This translates into CATETGGIRNQPQHF.

The chain uses TRBV10-3 and TRBJ2-2; 7 bases fit TRBD2. V was pared by 2 bases and J by 4 bases, with 7 bases of the junction left unmatched. CDR1 is ENHRY and CDR2 is SYGVKD in the germline V gene. The CDR3 loop spans 16 amino acids. This CDR3 reads CAISEPTSPGTGELFF. As DNA, the CDR3 is TGTGCCATCAGTGAGCCGACTAGCCCTGGCACCGGGGAGCTGTTTTTT.

This clonotype was observed a single time. V usage is TRBV27 and J usage is TRBJ1-2; TRBD1 is a possible D gene (5 bases). The length of the CDR3 is 17 residues. Germline V gene data show CDR1 as MNHEY and CDR2 as SMNVEV (reference sequence). Trimming shortened V by 10 bases and J by 1 base, and 25 bases separated the two germline ends. CDR3 in amino acids: CATRAGRGPLDNYGYTF. The CDR3 DNA is TGTGCCACACGGGCCGGGAGGGGCCCCCTAGATAACTATGGCTACACCTTC.

This chain joins TRBV2 and TRBJ1-1, with 8 bases lining up with TRBD1. The CDR3 is 16 amino acids. Germline V gene lookup returns CDR1 SNHLY and CDR2 FYNNEI. The V segment lost 2 bases and the J segment 0 bases; nucleotides outside the gene matches: 5. The chain's CDR3 is CASSEPLGQVNTEAFF. The CDR3 DNA sequence: TGTGCCAGCAGTGAACCTCTGGGACAGGTGAACACTGAAGCTTTCTTT. The variable domain in full, completed from reference TRBV2 and TRBJ1-1, reads EPEVTQTPSHQVTQMGQEVILRCVPISNHLYFYWYRQILGQKVEFLVSFYNNEISEKSEIFDDQFSVERPDGSNFTLKIRSTKLEDSAMYFCASSEPLGQVNTEAFFGQGTRLTVV.

This clonotype was recorded only once. In nucleotides, the CDR3 is TGTGCCAGCAGCCTCGACGTCTCTGGAAACACCATATATTTT. Protein sequence: CASSLDVSGNTIYF. The rearrangement links TRBV7-2 to TRBJ1-3; no definite D call. Trimming took off 5 bases at V and 0 bases at J, with 8 bases between the two ends. Germline V lookup: CDR1 SGHTA, CDR2 FQGNSA. This CDR3 has 14 residues.

This clonotype was seen only a few times. The chain combines TRBV19 with TRBJ2-3; 11 bases map to TRBD2. Per germline, CDR1 LNHDA and CDR2 SQIVND (reference sequence). The CDR3 spans 15 residues. V shed 3 bases and J 5 bases; nucleotides not matched to a gene: 4. In DNA form, the CDR3 reads TGTGCCAGTAGTATCGGGCTAGCGGGAGGAGATACGCAGTATTTT. It specifies CASSIGLAGGDTQYF.

This clonotype has a handful of counts. The rearrangement joins TRBV11-2 to TRBJ1-1; TRBD1 aligns across 7 bases. Germline V gene lookup returns CDR1 SGHAT and CDR2 FQNNGV. V was clipped by 0 bases and J by 10 bases; unmatched bases: 5. The CDR3 length is 13 residues. The CDR3, as DNA: TGTGCCAGCAGCTTAGACCCAGGGGGTCGAGCTTTCTTT. Its translation: CASSLDPGGRAFF. The full variable domain, rest sourced from reference TRBV11-2 and TRBJ1-1, is EAGVAQSPRYKIIEKRQSVAFWCNPISGHATLYWYQQILGQGPKLLIQFQNNGVVDDSQLPKDRFSAERLKGVDSTLKIQPAKLEDSAVYLCASSLDPGGRAFFGQGTRLTVV.

This sequence joins TRBV5-1 and TRBJ2-7; 9 nucleotides align to TRBD2. Trimming removed 4 bases from V and 6 bases from J; junction bases left unmatched: 5. Germline V gives CDR1 SGHRS, CDR2 YFSETQ. This CDR3 spans 13 amino acids. This CDR3 reads CASSPAGGLEQYF. CDR3 coding DNA: TGCGCCAGCAGCCCAGCGGGGGGCCTCGAGCAGTACTTC.

This clonotype was seen more than once but under ten times. This sequence joins TRBV20-1 and TRBJ1-2; no clear D. Germline V gene lookup returns CDR1 DFQATT and CDR2 SNEGSKA (reference sequence). The CDR3 is 14 residues long. V lost 0 bases to trimming and J lost 7 bases, with 15 bases between them. The CDR3 DNA follows: TGCAGTGCTAGAGATCGCGGAGTAGCTGCTGGCTACACCTTC. Protein: CSARDRGVAAGYTF.

The rearrangement links TRBV7-8 to TRBJ1-1; D gene unclear. CDR3 length: 14 residues. Between the trimmed V and J ends, which lost 5 bases and 3 bases, there was a span of 13 bases. Germline CDR1 SGHVS, CDR2 FQNEAQ. The CDR3 spells CASSPEVGHTEAFF. The DNA for the CDR3 is TGTGCCAGCAGCCCCGAGGTTGGGCACACTGAAGCTTTCTTT.

CDR3 sequence: CATSGRAVSYNEQFF. CDR3 DNA: TGTGCCACTAGCGGGAGGGCCGTCTCCTACAATGAGCAGTTCTTC. The rearrangement joins TRBV19 to TRBJ2-1, with 12 bases lining up with TRBD2. Trimming cost V 10 bases and J 0 bases; bases outside gene matches: 4. CDR1 is LNHDA and CDR2 is SQIVND in the germline V gene (reference sequence). This CDR3 is built from 15 residues.

The genes are TRBV7-8 and TRBJ2-2; D might be TRBD1 (5 bases). V lost 2 bases to trimming and J lost 7 bases, with 8 bases between them. This CDR3 comprises 13 residues. Germline-derived CDR1 and CDR2 are SGHVS and FQNEAQ. CDR3 region: CASSLLQGGELFF. In DNA form, the CDR3 reads TGTGCCAGCAGCTTATTGCAGGGCGGGGAGCTGTTTTTT.

The V and J genes are TRBV10-3 and TRBJ1-1, with D hard to call. The CDR3 length is 14 residues. Trimming took 8 bases from V and 0 from J, leaving 13 bases between them. Germline-derived CDR1 and CDR2 are ENHRY and SYGVKD. The CDR3 is CAIGSGSLNTEAFF. CDR3 coding DNA: TGTGCCATCGGCTCCGGATCCTTGAACACTGAAGCTTTCTTT.

This clonotype was recorded a few times. The gene calls are TRBV7-9 and TRBJ2-2; 11 bases agree with TRBD1. V gave up 7 bases and J gave up 4 bases; unmatched junction bases: 5. Germline assignment: CDR1 SEHNR and CDR2 FQNEAQ (reference sequence). CDR3 size: 15 residues. In nucleotides, the CDR3 is TGTGCCAGCACCACGGACAGGGGGCCCACCGGGGAGCTGTTTTTT. Its translation: CASTTDRGPTGELFF. The whole variable domain, remainder taken from reference TRBV7-9 and TRBJ2-2, is DTGVSQNPRHKITKRGQNVTFRCDPISEHNRLYWYRQTLGQGPEFLTYFQNEAQLEKSRLLSDRFSAERPKGSFSTLEIQRTEQGDSAMYLCASTTDRGPTGELFFGEGSRLTVL.

The rearrangement links TRBV5-4 to TRBJ1-1; TRBD1 is a possible D gene (6 bases). Germline CDR1 is SGHNT and CDR2 is YYREEE (reference sequence). V was pared by 6 bases and J by 1 base, with 13 bases between. CDR3 size: 14 residues. DNA of the CDR3: TGTGCCAGCAAGGCGACAGGAGGGAACACTGAAGCTTTCTTT. Residues: CASKATGGNTEAFF.

This chain joins TRBV5-4 and TRBJ2-7; 9 bases agree with TRBD2. Trimming took 2 bases from V and 7 from J; bases not matched to a gene: 10. Germline CDR1 is SGHNT and CDR2 is YYREEE (reference sequence). The CDR3 has 15 amino acids. The CDR3: CASSLAGGLNREQYF. The CDR3 DNA is TGTGCCAGCAGCTTAGCGGGGGGCCTGAACAGGGAGCAGTACTTC.

This clonotype was observed a few times. The chain recombines TRBV6-1 with TRBJ1-1; possible D gene TRBD1, 6 bases. CDR1 and CDR2 (germline): MNHNS, SASEGT. There are 13 residues in the CDR3. V shed 6 bases and J shed 6 bases, with 14 bases lying between them. As DNA, the CDR3 is TGTGCCAGCAGGTATACAGGGCAGGCTGAAGCTTTCTTT. Translated: CASRYTGQAEAFF.

The chain has TRBV12-3 or TRBV12-4 and TRBJ1-1; 7 positions agree with TRBD1. The CDR3 is made up of 16 amino acids. V was clipped by 6 bases and J by 4 bases; unmatched bases: 14. The CDR3 coding sequence is TGTGCCAGCAGCCGCTACAAACAGGGGAAGTCCACTGAAGCTTTCTTT. This sequence encodes CASSRYKQGKSTEAFF.